The TCR beta chain described here comes from a study of shared clonotypes between healthy human individuals. The study's findings and limits: Limitation of the genetic and exposure-history diversity represented came from the few donors.

Germline V CDR1 and CDR2: KGHSH, LQKENI. This CDR3 region has 10 residues. J gave up 13 bases and V 2 bases, and 0 bases lay outside the gene matches. Note on this clone: As yet, its antigen is unknown.

The data were produced by immunoSEQ multiplex PCR, yet TCRdb's version contains in-frame clones alone and is incomplete. The table lists fewer than 550,000 clones, roughly 85% of them singletons. Sequences were obtained from PBMCs. V is TRBV18 and J is TRBJ1-1, with TRBD1 matching 8 bases. This TCR was recovered from a woman in her thirties or forties in good health. Some clones in this sample may be carry-over from other donors' samples. The CDR3 here is CASSPDRGFF. Here the CDR3 DNA reads TGTGCCAGCTCACCAGACAGGGGTTTCTTT.